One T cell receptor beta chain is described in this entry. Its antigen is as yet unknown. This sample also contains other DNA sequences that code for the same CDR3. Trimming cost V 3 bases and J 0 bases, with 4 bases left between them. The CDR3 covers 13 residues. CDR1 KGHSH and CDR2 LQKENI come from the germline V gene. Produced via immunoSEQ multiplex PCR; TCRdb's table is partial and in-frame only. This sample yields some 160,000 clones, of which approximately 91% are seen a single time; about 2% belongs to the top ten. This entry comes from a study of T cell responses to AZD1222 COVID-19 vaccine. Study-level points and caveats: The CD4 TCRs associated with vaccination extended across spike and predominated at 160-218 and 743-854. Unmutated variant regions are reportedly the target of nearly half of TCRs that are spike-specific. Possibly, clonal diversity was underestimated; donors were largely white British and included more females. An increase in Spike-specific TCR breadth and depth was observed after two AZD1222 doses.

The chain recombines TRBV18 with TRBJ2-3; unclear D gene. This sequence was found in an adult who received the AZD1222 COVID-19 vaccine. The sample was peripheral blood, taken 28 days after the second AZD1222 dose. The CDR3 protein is CASSPPSTDTQYF. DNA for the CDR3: TGTGCCAGCTCACCTCCTAGCACAGATACGCAGTATTTT.